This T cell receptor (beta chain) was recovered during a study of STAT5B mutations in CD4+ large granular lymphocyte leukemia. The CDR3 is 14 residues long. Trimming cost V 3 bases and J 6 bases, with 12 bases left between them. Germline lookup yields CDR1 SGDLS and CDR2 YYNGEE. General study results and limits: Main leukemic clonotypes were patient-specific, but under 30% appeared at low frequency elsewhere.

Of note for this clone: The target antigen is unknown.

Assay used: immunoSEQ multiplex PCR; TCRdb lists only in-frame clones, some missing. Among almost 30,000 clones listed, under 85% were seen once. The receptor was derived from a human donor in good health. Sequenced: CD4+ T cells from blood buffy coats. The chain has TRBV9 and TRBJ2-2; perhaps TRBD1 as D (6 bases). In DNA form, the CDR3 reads TGTGCCAGCAGCGCTGGGGGCCCCTCCGGGGAGCTGTTTTTT. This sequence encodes CASSAGGPSGELFF.